These T cell receptor beta chains were read from a single sample in a study of blood T cell repertoires in COVID-19. Generated by immunoSEQ multiplex PCR, the TCRdb table keeps only in-frame clones and is missing some. The data hold around 270,000 clones, with roughly 91% observed a single time. The sequenced sample was peripheral blood. All receptors derive from a man in his forties with acute or convalescent COVID-19. Both conserved end residues are part of each CDR3. The D gene is left open where the match is weak. Size is omitted from some rows. Given values are once, few, many or a class for expanded clones.

TRBJ1-2 | TRBV19 | . | . | CASSISLAHGYTF | TGTGCCAGTAGTATTTCACTCGCCCATGGCTACACCTTC
TRBJ1-1 | TRBV30 | TRBD1 | . | CAWSSGTGTEAFF | TGTGCCTGGAGTTCCGGGACAGGGACTGAAGCTTTCTTT
TRBJ1-2 | TRBV11-2 | . | . | CASSFDRNYGYTF | TGTGCCAGCAGTTTTGACAGGAACTATGGCTACACCTTC
TRBJ1-5 | TRBV6-5 | TRBD1 | . | CASSLGGSQPQHF | TGTGCCAGCAGTTTAGGGGGCTCTCAGCCCCAGCATTTT
TRBJ1-1 | TRBV9 | TRBD1 | . | CASSVVGRWGDRVDTEAFF | TGTGCCAGCAGCGTAGTAGGGAGGTGGGGTGACAGGGTGGACACTGAAGCTTTCTTT
TRBJ2-3 | TRBV5-6 | . | . | CASSLGGHTDTQYF | TGTGCCAGCAGCTTGGGAGGACACACAGATACGCAGTATTTT
TRBJ2-2 | TRBV6-5 | . | . | CASHNRYGTGELFF | TGTGCCAGCCACAACCGTTATGGCACCGGGGAGCTGTTTTTT
TRBJ1-2 | TRBV20-1 | . | few | CSTGDGYTF | TGCAGTACGGGGGACGGCTACACCTTC
TRBJ1-1 | TRBV7-3 | TRBD1 | once | CASSSGQGLNTEAFF | TGTGCCAGCAGCTCGGGACAGGGTTTGAACACTGAAGCTTTCTTT
TRBJ2-7 | TRBV15 | . | . | CATSRDLTAAYEQYF | TGTGCCACCAGCAGAGATTTAACAGCTGCCTACGAGCAGTACTTC
TRBJ2-7 | TRBV3-1/TRBV3-2 | TRBD1 | . | CASSQTGFSYEQYF | TGTGCCAGCAGCCAGACAGGGTTCTCCTACGAGCAGTACTTC
TRBJ2-1 | TRBV12-5 | TRBD2 | . | CASGFRMLAGRNNEQFF | TGTGCTAGTGGTTTCCGCATGTTAGCGGGGAGAAATAATGAGCAGTTCTTC
TRBJ1-2 | TRBV2 | . | . | CASSEVGVGGGYTF | TGTGCCAGCAGTGAAGTGGGGGTGGGAGGTGGCTACACCTTC
TRBJ2-7 | TRBV2 | . | . | CASSDRGSSYEQYF | TGTGCCAGCAGTGACAGGGGAAGCTCCTACGAGCAGTACTTC
TRBJ1-1 | TRBV7-9 | . | few | CASLDPGVFNTEAFF | TGTGCCAGCTTAGACCCGGGAGTATTTAACACTGAAGCTTTCTTT
TRBJ1-6 | TRBV2 | . | . | CASSSQGKGSPLHF | TGTGCCAGCAGTTCGCAGGGAAAGGGTTCACCCCTCCACTTT
TRBJ2-1 | TRBV5-1 | TRBD2 | . | CASSHSGSGGNNEQFF | TGCGCCAGCAGCCATTCAGGTAGCGGGGGAAATAATGAGCAGTTCTTC
TRBJ1-1 | TRBV19 | . | few | CASSIQVNTEAFF | TGTGCCAGTAGTATTCAGGTGAACACTGAAGCTTTCTTT
TRBJ1-4 | TRBV9 | . | . | CASSLQGEKLFF | TGTGCCAGCAGCCTGCAGGGGGAAAAACTGTTTTTT
TRBJ1-1 | TRBV10-1 | . | . | CASTLDMNTEAFF | TGCGCCAGCACCCTAGATATGAACACTGAAGCTTTCTTT
TRBJ1-1 | TRBV19 | TRBD1 | few | CASSIKSRQGARKVEAFF | TGTGCCAGTAGTATAAAGAGTCGGCAGGGGGCGCGGAAGGTTGAAGCTTTCTTT
TRBJ2-3 | TRBV5-1 | . | . | CASSLGGPGAGDTQYF | TGCGCCAGCAGCTTGGGAGGGCCGGGAGCAGGAGATACGCAGTATTTT
TRBJ1-6 | TRBV27 | . | . | CASTSSGTETPLHF | TGTGCCAGCACTTCCTCGGGGACTGAGACACCCCTCCACTTT
TRBJ2-3 | TRBV6-5 | . | . | CASSLPGQGSDTQYF | TGTGCCAGCAGTCTCCCCGGGCAGGGGTCAGATACGCAGTATTTT
TRBJ1-1 | TRBV20-1 | TRBD1 | once | CSGSSPWAGGIRNTEAFF | TGCAGTGGTAGTAGCCCGTGGGCAGGGGGCATACGGAACACTGAAGCTTTCTTT
TRBJ2-2 | TRBV5-6 | TRBD1 | . | CASSSPGTANTGELFF | TGTGCCAGCAGCTCCCCCGGGACAGCCAACACCGGGGAGCTGTTTTTT
TRBJ1-2 | TRBV4-1 | . | once | CASSQDSGQWSGYTF | TGCGCCAGCAGCCAAGACTCAGGGCAATGGTCTGGCTACACCTTC
TRBJ1-2 | TRBV30 | TRBD1 | . | CAGGGTVDGYTF | TGTGCCGGCGGGGGGACAGTGGATGGCTACACCTTC
TRBJ1-2 | TRBV14 | TRBD1 | . | CASSPSRGRPSNYGYTF | TGTGCCAGCAGCCCATCGAGGGGGCGCCCCTCTAACTATGGCTACACCTTC
TRBJ1-2 | TRBV2 | TRBD1 | . | CASSGVTGQHYGYTF | TGTGCCAGCAGTGGCGTGACAGGGCAACACTATGGCTACACCTTC
TRBJ1-2 | TRBV5-4 | . | . | CASSSRDKTYGYTF | TGTGCCAGCAGCTCCCGGGACAAGACTTATGGCTACACCTTC
TRBJ2-7 | TRBV10-3 | TRBD2 | . | CAISESGGSYEQYF | TGTGCCATCAGTGAGTCCGGGGGGAGCTACGAGCAGTACTTC
TRBJ1-2 | TRBV20-1 | TRBD1 | . | CSASQWDRAPNNGYTF | TGCAGTGCTAGTCAATGGGACAGGGCACCAAATAATGGCTACACCTTC
TRBJ1-6 | TRBV15 | TRBD1 | few | CATSKGQGSSPLHF | TGTGCCACCAGCAAAGGACAGGGGAGTTCACCCCTCCACTTT
TRBJ1-2 | TRBV6-5 | . | . | CASSYSGQSRYTF | TGTGCCAGCAGTTACTCCGGACAGTCCCGCTACACCTTC
TRBJ2-3 | TRBV9 | . | . | CASSVDIRTDTQYF | TGTGCCAGCAGCGTCGACATTCGCACAGATACGCAGTATTTT
TRBJ1-1 | TRBV5-4 | . | once | CASSPSEASEAFF | TGTGCCAGCAGCCCCTCGGAGGCATCGGAAGCTTTCTTT
TRBJ1-5 | TRBV6-2/TRBV6-3 | TRBD1 | once | CASSQGQALGQPQHF | TGTGCCAGCAGTCAGGGACAGGCTCTAGGACAGCCCCAGCATTTT
TRBJ2-3 | TRBV5-1 | . | . | CASSSLSTDTQYF | TGCGCCAGCAGCTCCCTATCCACAGATACGCAGTATTTT
TRBJ2-1 | TRBV5-8 | . | . | CASYGSRGWNEQFF | TGTGCCAGCTACGGGAGCCGGGGGTGGAATGAGCAGTTCTTC
TRBJ2-7 | TRBV6-2/TRBV6-3 | . | . | CASSYSWPLSYEQYF | TGTGCCAGCAGTTACTCGTGGCCTTTGTCCTACGAGCAGTACTTC
TRBJ1-1 | TRBV19 | . | once | CASSISIIGTEAFF | TGTGCCAGTAGTATATCCATAATCGGCACTGAAGCTTTCTTT
TRBJ1-1 | TRBV11-2 | . | . | CASSASNRGAFF | TGTGCCAGCAGCGCCTCCAATAGGGGAGCTTTCTTT
TRBJ1-6 | TRBV18 | TRBD1 | . | CASSLGQGRNSPLHF | TGTGCCAGCTCACTGGGACAGGGTAGGAATTCACCCCTCCACTTT
TRBJ1-6 | TRBV6-5 | TRBD1 | . | CASSNHRGADSPLHF | TGTGCCAGCAGTAACCACAGGGGAGCGGATTCACCCCTCCACTTT
TRBJ2-3 | TRBV7-3 | TRBD2 | . | CASSLTGAGSTDTQYF | TGTGCCAGCAGCTTAACGGGAGCGGGGAGCACAGATACGCAGTATTTT
TRBJ2-1 | TRBV7-6 | . | . | CASSLAGQGIYNEQFF | TGTGCCAGCAGCTTGGCGGGTCAGGGGATCTACAATGAGCAGTTCTTC
TRBJ2-7 | TRBV29-1 | . | . | CSARQNSYEQYF | TGCAGCGCTAGACAGAACTCCTACGAGCAGTACTTC
TRBJ2-1 | TRBV5-4 | TRBD1 | . | CASSPDRGNEQFF | TGTGCCAGCAGTCCTGACAGGGGTAATGAGCAGTTCTTC
TRBJ2-3 | TRBV3-1/TRBV3-2 | . | . | CASSERGRRTDTQYF | TGTGCCAGCAGCGAAAGAGGGAGGCGCACAGATACGCAGTATTTT